A selection of T cell receptor beta chains follows, all from one sample in a study of early T cells in non-severe SARS-CoV-2 infection. Via MiXCR, TCRdb re-called the 5' RACE reads, giving one row per CDR3 protein. The data hold about 61,000 distinct CDR3 sequences, with approximately 12% observed a single time. Sequencing used whole blood, obtained at baseline. The receptors here all came from an adult who was a healthcare worker with PCR-confirmed SARS-CoV-2 infection or an uninfected control (not recorded which). The donor label of this sample is uncertain. Both conserved end residues are part of each CDR3. D genes are given only for firm matches. Where a row states a size, it is once, few, many or the class of an expanded clone; other rows omit it.

TRBJ1-2 . TRBV23-1 . CASSGGRYYGYTF
TRBJ2-5 . TRBV30 few CAWSVGGAETQYF
TRBJ1-1 . TRBV5-1 few CASSLVANTEAFF
TRBJ1-1 TRBD1 TRBV7-3 many CASSSNHGQGILTEAFF
TRBJ2-5 . TRBV5-1 . CASSLVAGRETQYF
TRBJ1-6 . TRBV25-1 . CATSRGVNSPLHF
TRBJ1-3 . TRBV3-1 few CASSQGGYGNTIYF
TRBJ2-3 TRBD1 TRBV6-2/TRBV6-3 few CASSHPTGSSTDTQYF
TRBJ2-1 TRBD1 TRBV6-6 many CASSPRDRGSDEQFF
TRBJ2-1 . TRBV9 few CASGPNLYNEQFF
TRBJ2-3 . TRBV9 . CASNRGAAGADTQYF
TRBJ1-1 . TRBV3-1 . CASSQTDTEAFF
TRBJ1-3 . TRBV4-1 few CASSQEGPGSGNTIYF
TRBJ2-6 . TRBV24-1 . CATSDSREPGANVLTF
TRBJ2-5 . TRBV7-3 many CASSLIGETQYF
TRBJ1-2 . TRBV3-1 . CASSQAQGHGYTF
TRBJ1-2 . TRBV18 few CASSPVGPTDGYTF
TRBJ1-4 TRBD1 TRBV4-1 . CASSQATATGLFGKLFF
TRBJ1-3 . TRBV11-3 once CASSLDYGSENTIYF
TRBJ1-1 . TRBV5-1 many CASSLAVGNTEAFF
TRBJ2-5 TRBD1 TRBV14 many CASSLDDIGGDSAPWTQYF
TRBJ2-3 . TRBV18 . CASSRILEHTDTQYF
TRBJ2-5 TRBD1 TRBV12-3/TRBV12-4 many CASSWTGGEKTQYF
TRBJ2-3 . TRBV7-8 medium-sized CASSLVGRQGLLSPEDTQYF
TRBJ2-1 . TRBV7-2 . CASSPRAHHPHNEQFF
TRBJ1-6 . TRBV5-1 many CASSLRDRNNSPLHF
TRBJ2-2 TRBD1 TRBV2 . CASSDQFGQGVANTGELFF
TRBJ2-2 . TRBV19 . CASSLTLRTGELFF
TRBJ2-3 TRBD2 TRBV7-2 . CASSLTSLAGDTQYF
TRBJ2-1 TRBD2 TRBV28 few CASSSGASGVNEQFF
TRBJ2-5 TRBD2 TRBV7-6 . CASSVGTSQETQYF
TRBJ1-1 . TRBV7-3 . CASSLRRDTEAFF
TRBJ1-1 TRBD1 TRBV6-5 . CASSRDRGDTEAFF
TRBJ2-1 . TRBV29-1 many CSVGAGSGYNEQFF
TRBJ2-5 TRBD2 TRBV7-9 . CASSLGLAGGPSETQYF
TRBJ2-3 TRBD1 TRBV5-1 . CSSSLSGQGGDTQYF
TRBJ2-3 . TRBV20-1 few CSAPSTPGLPRTDTQYF
TRBJ1-1 . TRBV5-5 . CASSLAGALDTEAFF
TRBJ1-2 . TRBV29-1 few CSVEDHDSYGYTF
TRBJ2-5 TRBD2 TRBV5-1 . CASSSGTSGQETQYF
TRBJ1-2 . TRBV6-5 few CASSYDRHYGYTF
TRBJ1-1 . TRBV5-5 . CASSAGTLNTEAFF
TRBJ1-1 TRBD1 TRBV11-2 many CASSWGQGAVEAFF
TRBJ1-2 . TRBV20-1 many CSARGPYLTGPRMFGYTF
TRBJ1-1 . TRBV14 . CASSQVLASNLNTEAFF
TRBJ1-1 . TRBV2 . CASSETVNTEAFF
TRBJ2-2 TRBD2 TRBV7-8 once CASSKAGANTGELFF
TRBJ1-1 . TRBV7-9 many CASSLSGRNTEAFF
TRBJ1-4 . TRBV6-5 few CASSYGTTNEKLFF
TRBJ2-2 . TRBV5-1 few CASSHPGQPSDTGELFF
TRBJ2-5 . TRBV12-3/TRBV12-4 . CASRRQAAQETQYF
TRBJ2-1 . TRBV19 few CASPTRTNSNEQFF
TRBJ2-5 . TRBV25-1 . CASSEISDQETQYF
TRBJ2-1 . TRBV12-3/TRBV12-4 many CASRLNAGDEQFF
TRBJ2-5 . TRBV5-6 many CASSSSPGTGLRVTQYF
TRBJ2-5 . TRBV25-1 . CASSEWENQETQYF
TRBJ2-2 . TRBV6-1 few CASSEEGLRTGELFF
TRBJ2-3 . TRBV20-1 few CSATLNWRDTQYF